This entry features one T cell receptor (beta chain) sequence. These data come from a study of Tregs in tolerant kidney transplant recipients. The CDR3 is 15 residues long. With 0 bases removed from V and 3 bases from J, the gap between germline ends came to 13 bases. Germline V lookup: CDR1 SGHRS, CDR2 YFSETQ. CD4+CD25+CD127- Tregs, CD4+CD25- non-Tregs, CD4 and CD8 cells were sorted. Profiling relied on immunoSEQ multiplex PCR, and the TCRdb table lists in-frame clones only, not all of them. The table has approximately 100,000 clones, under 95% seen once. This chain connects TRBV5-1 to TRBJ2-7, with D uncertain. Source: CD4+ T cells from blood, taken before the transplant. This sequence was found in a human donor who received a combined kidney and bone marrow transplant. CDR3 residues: CASSLGTPQHYEQYF. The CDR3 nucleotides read TGCGCCAGCAGCTTGGGAACTCCACAGCACTACGAGCAGTACTTC.